What follows are 32 T cell receptor beta chains derived from one specimen sequenced in a study of cytomegalovirus exposure and HLA in healthy donors. The study ran its PCR with 60 Vbeta and 13 Jbeta primers. Sequencing used immunoSEQ multiplex PCR; TCRdb keeps in-frame clones, though not all of them. The sample contains about 110,000 clones, about four fifths of which appear only once. The specimen was PBMCs. These TCRs come from a man aged 25-40 years in good health and CMV-seropositive.

The table lists this clone with a count of one. The V call is TRBV10-3, the J call TRBJ2-7, with a tentative D call TRBD2 (7 bases). The CDR3 totals 15 residues. The ends were cut back, 2 bases at V and 4 bases at J, with 15 bases in the middle. In germline, CDR1 is ENHRY, CDR2 SYGVKD. CDR3 loop: CAISERAGEGYEQYF. The DNA for the CDR3 is TGTGCCATCAGTGAGAGGGCAGGGGAGGGTTACGAGCAGTACTTC.

The J gene is TRBJ2-4, the V gene TRBV18; possible D gene TRBD2, 6 bases. The germline gives CDR1 KGHSH, CDR2 LQKENI. Trimming cost V 2 bases and J 9 bases, with 11 bases left between them. The CDR3 length is 13 residues. CDR3 amino acids: CASSPGGDGIQYF. CDR3 sequence (DNA): TGTGCCAGCTCACCAGGCGGGGACGGCATTCAGTACTTC.

A remark on this clone: Germline is not matched at one junction end, which may reflect a read error. The sample has other DNA sequences that encode this CDR3 too. V is TRBV25-1 and J is TRBJ1-5, with no clear D. The CDR3 has 14 residues. Germline V gene lookup returns CDR1 MGHDK and CDR2 SYGVNS. The CDR3 spells CASSELSSHQPQHF. CDR3 sequence (DNA): TGTGCCAGCAGCGAATTATCCAGTCATCAGCCCCAGCATTTT.

The rearrangement uses TRBV9 and TRBJ1-1; 8 positions match TRBD1. After removal of 1 base from V and 4 bases from J, the junction contained 6 bases not matched to a gene. This CDR3 contains 15 residues. Germline assignment: CDR1 SGDLS and CDR2 YYNGEE. The CDR3 DNA is TGTGCCAGCAGCGTAATCACAGGGGGGATCACTGAAGCTTTCTTT. As protein: CASSVITGGITEAFF.

This clone has just one count. This chain joins TRBV9 and TRBJ1-1; tentatively, D is TRBD1 (5 bases). V shed 0 bases and J shed 7 bases, with 7 bases lying between them. In germline, CDR1 is SGDLS, CDR2 YYNGEE. This CDR3 has 12 amino acids. The CDR3 DNA reads as TGTGCCAGCAGCGTAGGAACAGGTGAAGCTTTCTTT. Its protein is CASSVGTGEAFF.

This clone appeared once. The V call is TRBV9, the J call TRBJ1-1; TRBD1 agrees at 7 bases. This CDR3 comprises 13 residues. V was pared by 2 bases and J by 4 bases, with 2 bases of the junction left unmatched. From germline, CDR1 is SGDLS and CDR2 YYNGEE. CDR3 coding DNA: TGTGCCAGCAGCGTGACAGGGACCACTGAAGCTTTCTTT. Its translation: CASSVTGTTEAFF.

The genes are TRBV13 and TRBJ1-1, with D unclear. Germline V lookup: CDR1 PRHDT, CDR2 FYEKMQ (reference sequence). V gave up 1 base and J gave up 0 bases, with 12 bases separating them. The CDR3 is 16 amino acids. The CDR3, as DNA: TGTGCCAGCAGCTTAGATACAGCTTTCCTGAACACTGAAGCTTTCTTT. Its translation: CASSLDTAFLNTEAFF.

The chain links TRBV5-1 to TRBJ2-3; TRBD2 aligns across 7 bases. Per germline, CDR1 SGHRS and CDR2 YFSETQ. The V gene end was trimmed by 4 bases and the J gene end by 0 bases; junction bases not matched to a gene: 8. The CDR3 sequence is 16 residues long. CDR3 DNA: TGCGCCAGCAGCCTCCCCGCTAGCGGAAGCACAGATACGCAGTATTTT. It codes for CASSLPASGSTDTQYF.

J is TRBJ1-6 and V is TRBV15, with a weak D call TRBD1 (6 bases). Germline V gene sequence: CDR1 LNHNV, CDR2 YYDKDF (reference sequence). This CDR3 has 17 residues. The V and J ends lost 1 base and 9 bases respectively, with 19 bases between them. This chain's CDR3 is CATSRGVKGGSISPLHF. DNA of the CDR3: TGTGCCACCAGCAGAGGGGTTAAAGGGGGATCCATTTCACCCCTCCACTTT.

CDR3: CASSQGPRDTQYF. The CDR3 DNA sequence: TGCGCCAGCAGCCAAGGGCCGAGGGATACGCAGTATTTT. This chain joins TRBV4-1 and TRBJ2-3; unclear D gene. The germline V gene has CDR1 MGHRA and CDR2 YSYEKL. The CDR3 totals 13 residues. V lost 1 base and J 6 bases, leaving 8 bases between the germline ends.

This chain uses TRBV30 with TRBJ1-6; D unclear. The germline gives CDR1 GTSNPN, CDR2 SVGIG (reference sequence). The CDR3 loop spans 12 amino acids. The V end lost 0 bases, the J end lost 10 bases, and 7 bases lay between the germline ends. The chain's CDR3 is CAWSVPGSPLHF. CDR3 DNA sequence: TGTGCCTGGAGTGTACCAGGATCACCCCTCCACTTT.

This clone was observed a handful of times. The chain is built from TRBV25-1 and TRBJ1-3; possible D gene TRBD1, 5 bases. V lost 5 bases to trimming and J lost 0 bases, with 5 bases between them. There are 13 residues in the CDR3. Germline V gene lookup returns CDR1 MGHDK and CDR2 SYGVNS. CDR3 loop: CASSRGSGNTIYF. In nucleotides, the CDR3 is TGTGCCAGCAGTAGGGGCTCTGGAAACACCATATATTTT.

The chain uses TRBV18 and TRBJ2-1, with D possibly being TRBD2 (6 bases). Germline V gives CDR1 KGHSH, CDR2 LQKENI. V was cut by 1 base and J by 9 bases, with 13 bases left in between. The CDR3 consists of 14 residues. CDR3 sequence reads: CASSPLRENGEQFF. The CDR3 region has the DNA TGTGCCAGCTCACCACTTCGGGAGAATGGTGAGCAGTTCTTC.

This clone has just one count. The chain has TRBV5-4 and TRBJ1-2; D remains ambiguous. V was pared by 4 bases and J by 6 bases, with 16 bases between. Germline-derived CDR1 and CDR2 are SGHNT and YYREEE (reference sequence). The CDR3 spans 14 residues. The CDR3 DNA sequence: TGTGCCAGCAGCGAAGGGTTTGGGAGGGATGGCTACACCTTC. It encodes CASSEGFGRDGYTF.

CDR3 in DNA: TGTGCCAGCAGTTTGGGAGGGGGGAACATTCAGTACTTC. Encoded protein: CASSLGGGNIQYF. This chain uses TRBV2 with TRBJ2-4; possibly TRBD2 for D (7 bases). CDR3 length: 13 residues. Trimming stripped 5 bases from V and 7 bases from J, with 12 bases between. Germline assignment: CDR1 SNHLY and CDR2 FYNNEI.

As for this clone: Relative to the germline gene, one junction end is altered; a read error may explain this. The rearrangement joins TRBV5-1 to TRBJ2-7; D might be TRBD1 (6 bases). Germline V gene sequence: CDR1 SGHRS, CDR2 YFSETQ. This CDR3 is built from 14 residues. The CDR3 DNA follows: TGCGCCAGCAGATTGGCCCAGGGGAACTACGAGCAGTACTTC. Translating gives CASRLAQGNYEQYF.

In the case of this clone: This CDR3 is also generated by other DNA sequences in the sample. This rearrangement joins TRBV5-1 to TRBJ1-1; 8 bases fit TRBD1. Germline CDR1 reads SGHRS; CDR2 reads YFSETQ. The CDR3 length is 15 residues. With 0 bases clipped from V and 0 bases from J, the junction kept 1 base outside the gene matches. The chain's CDR3 is CASSLGQGMNTEAFF. The CDR3 DNA follows: TGCGCCAGCAGCTTGGGACAGGGGATGAACACTGAAGCTTTCTTT.

There are a few counts of this clone. CDR3 residues: CASSVTRTGTPLHF. The DNA of the CDR3 is TGTGCCAGCAGCGTAACCAGGACAGGGACACCCCTCCACTTT. This sequence joins TRBV9 and TRBJ1-6; TRBD1 matches at 8 bases. The trim removed 1 base at V and 11 bases at J, leaving 5 bases unmatched. CDR1 SGDLS and CDR2 YYNGEE come from the germline V gene. There are 14 residues in the CDR3.

J is TRBJ2-1 and V is TRBV18; 7 positions agree with TRBD2. The V and J ends lost 3 bases and 8 bases, in that order; junction bases with no gene match: 4. Germline loops: CDR1 KGHSH, CDR2 LQKENI. The CDR3 is 13 residues long. CDR3 in DNA: TGTGCCAGCTCACCGGCAGCGGGGTATGAGCAGTTCTTC. It yields the protein CASSPAAGYEQFF.

V gene TRBV5-8 combines with J gene TRBJ1-2; TRBD1 matches at 7 bases. The V gene end was trimmed by 4 bases and the J gene end by 4 bases; junction bases not matched to a gene: 7. In germline, CDR1 is SGHTS, CDR2 YDEGEE. The CDR3 contains 14 residues. The DNA of the CDR3 is TGTGCCAGCAGCCCATACCGGGACAGCTATGGCTACACCTTC. This codes for CASSPYRDSYGYTF.

V usage is TRBV19 and J usage is TRBJ2-3, with a tentative D call TRBD1 (6 bases). The germline V gene has CDR1 LNHDA and CDR2 SQIVND (reference sequence). The CDR3 is made up of 15 amino acids. V was cut by 3 bases and J by 4 bases, with 14 bases left in between. The CDR3 DNA follows: TGTGCCAGTAGTATGCTCCAGGGGCTGGCAGATACGCAGTATTTT. Translated: CASSMLQGLADTQYF. The whole variable domain, remainder taken from reference TRBV19 and TRBJ2-3, is DGGITQSPKYLFRKEGQNVTLSCEQNLNHDAMYWYRQDPGQGLRLIYYSQIVNDFQKGDIAEGYSVSREKKESFPLTVTSAQKNPTAFYLCASSMLQGLADTQYFGPGTRLTVL.

This chain links TRBV11-3 with TRBJ2-1; the D gene is possibly TRBD1 (5 bases). The germline V gene encodes CDR1 SGHNT and CDR2 YENEEA. The CDR3 has 13 residues. Trimming took 4 bases from V and 6 from J, leaving 10 bases between them. CDR3 amino acids: CASSSPGFNEQFF. CDR3 sequence (DNA): TGTGCCAGCAGCTCTCCAGGGTTCAATGAGCAGTTCTTC.

V and J are TRBV10-1 and TRBJ2-7; 7 nucleotides match TRBD1. Looked up from germline, CDR1 is WNHNN and CDR2 is SYGVQD (reference sequence). The CDR3 is made up of 16 amino acids. V lost 0 bases to trimming and J lost 3 bases; unmatched junction nucleotides: 8. The CDR3 region has the DNA TGCGCCAGCAGTGAGTCCCCTCAACAGGGGATCTACGAGCAGTACTTC. Protein product: CASSESPQQGIYEQYF.

The chain employs TRBV5-1 and TRBJ1-6; a weak D match, TRBD1 (5 bases). The germline V gene has CDR1 SGHRS and CDR2 YFSETQ. The CDR3 spans 13 residues. Trimming cost V 4 bases and J 9 bases, with 11 bases left between them. The CDR3 sequence: CASSRGMGSPLHF. Written as DNA, the CDR3 is TGCGCCAGCAGCCGGGGGATGGGTTCACCCCTCCACTTT.

This rearrangement joins TRBV6-4 to TRBJ2-3, with D perhaps matching TRBD2 (6 bases). This CDR3 is 15 amino acids long. V lost 0 bases and J 2 bases, leaving 9 bases between the germline ends. Per the germline V gene, CDR1 is MRHNA and CDR2 is SNTAGT. CDR3 in amino acids: CASSDSTGDTDTQYF. DNA of the CDR3: TGTGCCAGCAGTGACTCGACGGGAGACACAGATACGCAGTATTTT.

The chain carries TRBV7-8 and TRBJ2-5; D is unresolved. The CDR3 spans 16 residues. V lost 2 bases and J 0 bases, leaving 13 bases between the germline ends. Germline V gives CDR1 SGHVS, CDR2 FQNEAQ. The CDR3 sequence: CASSLMRITNQETQYF. The CDR3 DNA follows: TGTGCCAGCAGCTTAATGCGGATTACAAACCAAGAGACCCAGTACTTC.

This clone was counted between two and nine times. This rearrangement joins TRBV2 to TRBJ2-7, with D perhaps TRBD2 (5 bases). Deletions cut 7 bases from V and 2 bases from J, with 9 bases between. The CDR3 length is 12 residues. The germline CDR1 and CDR2 sequences are SNHLY and FYNNEI. CDR3 amino acids: CASTPGTYEQYF. CDR3 nucleotide sequence: TGTGCCAGCACCCCCGGGACCTACGAGCAGTACTTC. The full variable domain, in which reference TRBV2 and TRBJ2-7 provide the parts outside the CDR3, is EPEVTQTPSHQVTQMGQEVILRCVPISNHLYFYWYRQILGQKVEFLVSFYNNEISEKSEIFDDQFSVERPDGSNFTLKIRSTKLEDSAMYFCASTPGTYEQYFGPGTRLTVT.

The V gene is TRBV4-1, the J gene TRBJ1-4; possible D gene TRBD1, 5 bases. V was trimmed by 1 base and J by 10 bases, leaving 19 bases between them. CDR3 size: 16 residues. The germline CDR1 and CDR2 sequences are MGHRA and YSYEKL. The CDR3 here is CASSQGGVKGSGKLFF. CDR3 sequence (DNA): TGCGCCAGCAGCCAAGGGGGGGTGAAAGGGTCTGGAAAACTGTTTTTT.

V is TRBV6-6 and J is TRBJ1-2, with 10 bases lining up with TRBD1. This CDR3 region has 15 residues. Germline V gene lookup returns CDR1 MNHNY and CDR2 SVGAGI (reference sequence). The trim removed 1 base at V and 8 bases at J, leaving 7 bases unmatched. The DNA for the CDR3 is TGTGCCAGCAGTTACTTCAAGACAGGGGGCTCGGGCTACACCTTC. Amino acids: CASSYFKTGGSGYTF.

Concerning this clone: Other DNA sequences in the sample encode the same CDR3. This chain links TRBV19 with TRBJ1-5; the D gene is possibly TRBD1 (6 bases). CDR1 is LNHDA and CDR2 is SQIVND in the germline V gene (reference sequence). The V and J ends lost 5 bases and 2 bases respectively, with 22 bases between them. There are 18 residues in the CDR3. CDR3 nucleotide sequence: TGTGCCAGTAGTGGAGGGACGGGGGGCCGGGGGGGCAATCAGCCCCAGCATTTT. Amino acids: CASSGGTGGRGGNQPQHF.

V and J are TRBV6-1 and TRBJ2-7; TRBD2 aligns across 8 bases. CDR3 length: 15 residues. CDR1 is MNHNS and CDR2 is SASEGT in the germline V gene. With 6 bases clipped from V and 9 bases from J, the junction kept 16 bases outside the gene matches. In DNA form, the CDR3 reads TGTGCCAGCAGCCCGGGAAGGCTAGCGGGTGACGGGCAGTACGTC. Its translation is CASSPGRLAGDGQYV.

The gene calls are TRBV29-1 and TRBJ1-2, with 12 bases identical to TRBD1. The CDR3 is 13 amino acids. Germline V gene data show CDR1 as SQVTM and CDR2 as ANQGSEA. Germline trimming cut 6 bases from V and 8 bases from J; bases unmatched to any gene: 7. CDR3 loop: CSVMGTGGGGYTF. CDR3 nucleotide sequence: TGCAGCGTGATGGGGACAGGGGGCGGGGGCTACACCTTC.